This section outlines one T cell receptor beta chain sequence together with its context. This sample is part of a study of control samples from healthy donors and cancer patients. Only in-frame clones appear in the TCRdb table, and some are missing; sequencing was by immunoSEQ multiplex PCR. This sample carries 160,000 or so clones, about 95% of them seen once, and the ten largest clones take approximately 15%. Trimming pared 7 bases from V and 2 bases from J, leaving 8 bases between. There are 12 residues in the CDR3. Germline V gives CDR1 SNHLY, CDR2 FYNNEI. The chain links TRBV2 to TRBJ1-2, with unresolved D. The sequence was obtained from a man in his fifties or sixties with colorectal cancer. The sample consisted of PBMCs. The CDR3 sequence is CASTTSNYGYTF. The CDR3 bases are TGTGCCAGCACGACTTCCAACTATGGCTACACCTTC.